This T cell receptor beta chain was sequenced for a study of cytomegalovirus exposure and HLA in healthy donors. Study at large: The roughly 670 first-cohort repertoires shared a platform with the approximately 110 validation repertoires, as reported in a later analysis.

Study outcomes and limitations: CMV antigen specificity of a few CMV-associated chains was confirmed in vitro. The finding came from a later analysis; first-cohort TCR clusters tended to co-occur in the approximately 120 validation repertoires. The study designated roughly 160 TCR beta chains cytomegalovirus-associated.

Clones were read by immunoSEQ multiplex PCR, and TCRdb kept only the in-frame ones, dropping some. The sample lists about 170,000 clones; less than 90% were seen once. CDR3 length equals 15 residues. Germline V lookup: CDR1 LGHNA, CDR2 YNFKEQ. Trimming stripped 1 base from V and 4 bases from J, with 13 bases between. A word on this clone: Antigen specificity is unknown.

This sequence joins TRBV4-2 and TRBJ1-1; perhaps TRBD1 as D (6 bases). The clonotype originates from a woman aged 25 to 39 in good health and CMV-seronegative. Source material: PBMCs. The CDR3 spells CASSQVKGGGTEAFF. The CDR3, as DNA: TGTGCCAGCAGCCAAGTGAAAGGGGGAGGCACTGAAGCTTTCTTT.